This TCR beta chain derives from a study of T cell responses to AZD1222 COVID-19 vaccine. Whole-study findings and limits: It was only 6 or 7 AZD1222 recipients who were seropositive at baseline. Donors were largely white British and mainly female; clonal diversity was possibly underestimated. Regions 160-218 and 743-854 held dominance among vaccine-associated CD4 TCRs, which spanned spike. The study found Spike-specific TCR breadth and depth rose after two AZD1222 doses.

The repertoire was sequenced with immunoSEQ multiplex PCR; TCRdb's copy has only in-frame clones and lacks some. Found here are tens of thousands of clones, roughly 90% of them singletons; the top ten hold around 15%. The V gene's germline CDR1 is MNHEY and CDR2 SVGAGI. This CDR3 comprises 14 residues. Deletions cut 7 bases from V and 4 bases from J, with 16 bases between. Comment on this clone: The antigen is not known.

V is TRBV6-5 and J is TRBJ1-2; possibly TRBD1 for D (5 bases). The clonotype originates from an adult who received the AZD1222 COVID-19 vaccine. The source material was peripheral blood, sampled 28 days after the second AZD1222 dose. This chain's CDR3 is CASTTSGGSYGYTF. In DNA, the CDR3 is TGTGCCAGCACCACGTCTGGGGGTTCCTATGGCTACACCTTC.